This T cell receptor (beta chain) was identified during a study of T cells in Graves' hyperthyroidism and ophthalmopathy. V shed 6 bases and J shed 5 bases, with 13 bases lying between them. Per germline, CDR1 SNHLY and CDR2 FYNNEI. CDR3 length: 13 residues. Hyperthyroidism had been newly diagnosed in patients aged 18 to 65, and its duration was under 2 months. A patient was excluded if there was uncontrolled infection, other autoimmune disease, pregnancy or lactation. The study's findings and limits: In the analysis, a 13 V-J model separated ophthalmopathy from stable hyperthyroidism. Prediction of ophthalmopathy progression came a median around 6 months pre-onset.

This clonotype was seen a few times. Its target is unknown. Using RNA transcripts as the source, TCR beta CDR3 regions were amplified. Primed by the HTBI set, a first-round RT-PCR was run on the TCR CDR3. One entry per CDR3 protein results from TCRdb running MiXCR on the multiplex PCR reads. The sample lists around 450,000 distinct CDR3 sequences; 12% to 15% were seen once. Sequencing input: blood. This sequence joins TRBV2 and TRBJ2-5; either TRBD1 or TRBD2 may supply D (6 bases each). This TCR came from a woman aged 18-30 years with Graves' hyperthyroidism. DNA of the CDR3: TGTGCCAGCAGAGGTCCGGGGGCGGAGACCCAGTACTTC. Its translation is CASRGPGAETQYF.